One sample yielded the 5 T cell receptor beta chains listed below, sequenced in a study of patients and donors after allogeneic stem cell transplantation. One entry per CDR3 protein, called by TCRdb with MiXCR from the RT-PCR reads. Among fewer than 200,000 distinct CDR3 sequences listed, approximately 31% were seen once. Sequencing used blood, either unsorted or a sorted T cell fraction (not recorded which). The source is a human donor who was either an allogeneic HSCT recipient or a stem cell or donor lymphocyte infusion donor (not recorded which). It is not recorded whose cells these are; they may come from a transplant donor.

The V gene is TRBV6-1, the J gene TRBJ1-2; D remains unclear. Germline-derived CDR1 and CDR2 are MNHNS and SASEGT. The CDR3 is 9 amino acids. V was trimmed by 6 bases and J by 6 bases, leaving 2 bases between them. DNA of the CDR3: TGTGCCAGCAGCAATGGCTACACCTTC. This sequence encodes CASSNGYTF.

The count of this clonotype is one. This chain links TRBV4-1 with TRBJ1-1; perhaps TRBD1 as D (5 bases). Trimming left V 4 bases short and J 4 bases short, with 13 bases between. The CDR3 runs to 14 residues. The V gene's germline CDR1 is MGHRA and CDR2 YSYEKL. CDR3: CASSPLAGSTEAFF. In DNA, the CDR3 is TGCGCCAGCAGCCCCCTAGCAGGGAGCACTGAAGCTTTCTTT.

This clonotype has just a few counts. The chain joins TRBV7-2 to TRBJ2-2, with D hard to call. Germline V lookup: CDR1 SGHTA, CDR2 FQGNSA. V was cut by 1 base and J by 4 bases, with 13 bases left in between. The length of the CDR3 is 16 residues. This chain's CDR3 is CASSLGVSGPTGELFF. The CDR3 region has the DNA TGTGCCAGCAGCTTAGGGGTGTCAGGTCCCACCGGGGAGCTGTTTTTT. Full variable domain (missing parts from reference TRBV7-2 and TRBJ2-2): GAGVSQSPSNKVTEKGKDVELRCDPISGHTALYWYRQSLGQGLEFLIYFQGNSAPDKSGLPSDRFSAERTGGSVSTLTIQRTQQEDSAVYLCASSLGVSGPTGELFFGEGSRLTVL.

There are a few counts of this clonotype. The chain links TRBV4-3 to TRBJ1-4, with 9 bases identical to TRBD1. V was clipped by 2 bases and J by 8 bases; unmatched bases: 9. This CDR3 comprises 16 residues. CDR1 and CDR2 from the germline V gene are LGHNA and YSLEER. CDR3: CASSQFHRGREEKLFF. The CDR3 bases are TGCGCCAGCAGCCAATTTCACAGGGGGCGAGAAGAAAAACTGTTTTTT.

The chain has TRBV20-1 and TRBJ1-6; weak D call: TRBD1 (6 bases). Per the germline V gene, CDR1 is DFQATT and CDR2 is SNEGSKA (reference sequence). Trimming stripped 6 bases from V and 9 bases from J, with 18 bases between. The CDR3 loop spans 14 amino acids. The DNA for the CDR3 is TGCAGTGCCAAACAAACAGGGATCGGTTCACCCCTCCACTTT. Its translation is CSAKQTGIGSPLHF.